Each of the 22 T cell receptor beta chains below was sequenced from the same sample in a study of blood T cells in healthy people across ages. The use of a sample-barcoded 5' primer and a J-beta primer mix characterized a second PCR of roughly 6 to 11 cycles. TCRdb re-analysed the 5' RACE reads in MiXCR, keeping a single row per CDR3 protein. Here the sample spans roughly 800,000 distinct CDR3 sequences, roughly 25% being singletons. The same sample was also used in a study of T cells of mothers and their children.

Sequencing input: blood. These receptors all stem from a boy aged 5-17 years in good health.

This chain connects TRBV20-1 to TRBJ2-7, with TRBD2 matching 13 bases. The assigned J gene may be wrong: the sequence end matches TRBJ2-5 better. CDR1 is DFQATT, CDR2 SNEGSKA, per germline (reference sequence). The CDR3 spans 17 residues. CDR3 protein: CSARRWTSGGVGETQYF. The CDR3 bases are TGCAGTGCTAGGCGCTGGACTAGCGGGGGTGTAGGAGAGACCCAGTACTTC.

The genes are TRBV24-1 and TRBJ2-2, with 7 bases matching TRBD1. CDR1 and CDR2 (germline): KGHDR, SFDVKD. After removal of 3 bases from V and 2 bases from J, the junction contained 5 bases not matched to a gene. The CDR3 spans 16 residues. The CDR3 DNA sequence: TGTGCCACCAGTGATCCCAGACAGGGTAACACCGGGGAGCTGTTTTTT. Translated, it gives CATSDPRQGNTGELFF.

The chain joins TRBV6-6 to TRBJ2-3; D unresolved. CDR1 is MNHNY, CDR2 SVGAGI, per germline (reference sequence). Trimming stripped 2 bases from V and 0 bases from J, with 12 bases between. The CDR3 runs to 16 residues. The CDR3 bases are TGTGCCAGCAGTTACGTGGCGGTTTATAGCACAGATACGCAGTATTTT. It specifies CASSYVAVYSTDTQYF.

This rearrangement joins TRBV27 to TRBJ1-5; D remains unclear. This CDR3 has 17 residues. Trimming left V 3 bases short and J 0 bases short, with 15 bases between. The germline CDR1 and CDR2 sequences are MNHEY and SMNVEV (reference sequence). The chain's CDR3 is CASSLKVSLYSNQPQHF. CDR3 nucleotide sequence: TGTGCCAGCAGTTTGAAAGTTAGTCTTTATAGCAATCAGCCCCAGCATTTT.

There are a few counts of this clonotype. This chain links TRBV7-9 with TRBJ2-1, with D perhaps matching TRBD1 (6 bases). This CDR3 is built from 15 residues. The germline V and J ends were trimmed by 5 bases and 4 bases, with 15 bases remaining between them. In germline, CDR1 is SEHNR, CDR2 FQNEAQ (reference sequence). The chain's CDR3 is CASSGGTQGYNEQFF. CDR3 coding DNA: TGTGCCAGCAGCGGGGGTACCCAGGGGTACAATGAGCAGTTCTTC. Looking up the rest from reference TRBV7-9 and TRBJ2-1 gives the full variable domain: DTGVSQNPRHKITKRGQNVTFRCDPISEHNRLYWYRQTLGQGPEFLTYFQNEAQLEKSRLLSDRFSAERPKGSFSTLEIQRTEQGDSAMYLCASSGGTQGYNEQFFGPGTRLTVL.

This clonotype was counted a few times. This chain connects TRBV29-1 to TRBJ2-7; D might be TRBD1 or TRBD2, each matching 5 bases. Trimming took off 6 bases at V and 7 bases at J, with 19 bases between the two ends. The CDR3 contains 13 residues. In germline, CDR1 is SQVTM, CDR2 ANQGSEA. CDR3 nucleotide sequence: TGCAGCGTCCTCCAGGGTGGCTCGGGGGAGCAGTACTTC. Protein: CSVLQGGSGEQYF.

This clonotype turned up a few times. The chain carries TRBV6-5 and TRBJ2-3; either TRBD1 or TRBD2 may supply D (5 bases each). V gave up 5 bases and J gave up 4 bases, with 13 bases separating them. The germline gives CDR1 MNHEY, CDR2 SVGAGI. This CDR3 region has 14 residues. DNA of the CDR3: TGTGCCAGCAGTCAGTCCGGGACCTCAGATACGCAGTATTTT. Its protein is CASSQSGTSDTQYF.

In DNA form, the CDR3 reads TGTGCCAGCAGCTTAGTCGGCGGCTCTGGAAACACCATATATTTT. Translation gives CASSLVGGSGNTIYF. The chain couples TRBV11-2 to TRBJ1-3; D not certain. Germline V gene data show CDR1 as SGHAT and CDR2 as FQNNGV. V lost 1 base and J 0 bases, leaving 7 bases between the germline ends. This CDR3 is built from 15 residues.

The sample holds a few counts of this clonotype. V is TRBV7-9 and J is TRBJ2-7; 7 bases fit TRBD1. CDR1 SEHNR and CDR2 FQNEAQ come from the germline V gene (reference sequence). This CDR3 has 14 amino acids. Losses at the gene ends were 3 bases for V and 0 bases for J; bases not matched to a gene: 2. Here the CDR3 DNA reads TGTGCCAGCAGCTTTGGGGACAGCTCCTACGAGCAGTACTTC. This codes for CASSFGDSSYEQYF.

In its sample, this clonotype was seen a few times. V usage is TRBV24-1 and J usage is TRBJ2-1; D is ambiguous. CDR1 and CDR2 (germline): KGHDR, SFDVKD. This CDR3 has 13 amino acids. V was trimmed by 7 bases and J by 5 bases, leaving 11 bases between them. Here the CDR3 reads CATRQPPDNEQFF. CDR3 nucleotide sequence: TGTGCCACCAGGCAACCCCCCGACAATGAGCAGTTCTTC.

This clonotype was recorded at least ten times. The J gene is TRBJ2-1, the V gene TRBV7-8; no clear D gene. Per germline, CDR1 SGHVS and CDR2 FQNEAQ. Trimming pared 6 bases from V and 2 bases from J, leaving 14 bases between. The CDR3 covers 15 residues. CDR3 DNA: TGTGCCAGCAGGGAGACCCGGGCGGCCTACAATGAGCAGTTCTTC. Protein sequence: CASRETRAAYNEQFF.

The genes are TRBV6-2 or TRBV6-3 and TRBJ2-1; 7 bases agree with TRBD1. Germline CDR1 reads MNHEY; CDR2 reads SVGEGT. This CDR3 region has 14 residues. Trimming took 5 bases from V and 3 from J; bases not matched to a gene: 4. In DNA form, the CDR3 reads TGTGCCAGCAGTCCGACAGGGATCTACAATGAGCAGTTCTTC. Translating gives CASSPTGIYNEQFF.

This clonotype has a handful of counts. The gene calls are TRBV9 and TRBJ2-3; 8 bases are shared with TRBD2. V was pared by 3 bases and J by 5 bases, with 11 bases of the junction left unmatched. This CDR3 comprises 16 residues. Germline assignment: CDR1 SGDLS and CDR2 YYNGEE. The CDR3 region has the DNA TGTGCCAGCAGCGAGACCCCGACTAGCGTGGGAGATACGCAGTATTTT. It translates to CASSETPTSVGDTQYF.

Comment on this clonotype: Compared with germline, one end of the junction differs, possibly owing to a read error. The chain combines TRBV18 with TRBJ2-7; unclear D gene. Germline V CDR1 and CDR2: KGHSH, LQKENI. The CDR3 has 14 residues. This chain's CDR3 is CASSPEQGPYAQYF. The CDR3 DNA is TGTGCCAGCTCACCAGAACAAGGCCCCTACGCGCAGTACTTC. Together with reference TRBV18 and TRBJ2-7, the CDR3 gives the full variable domain: NAGVMQNPRHLVRRRGQEARLRCSPMKGHSHVYWYRQLPEEGLKFMVYLQKENIIDESGMPKERFSAEFPKEGPSILRIQQVVRGDSAAYFCASSPEQGPYAQYFGPGTRLTVT.

This sequence joins TRBV10-3 and TRBJ2-5; TRBD2 aligns across 7 bases. Germline assignment: CDR1 ENHRY and CDR2 SYGVKD. The CDR3 is made up of 17 amino acids. J was trimmed by 2 bases and V by 6 bases; bases with no gene match: 15. This chain's CDR3 is CAISRSGSSKPQETQYF. The DNA for the CDR3 is TGTGCCATCAGCCGTAGCGGGTCCTCGAAACCTCAAGAGACCCAGTACTTC.

This clonotype was seen more than once but under ten times. The chain combines TRBV4-2 with TRBJ2-7; weak D call: TRBD2 (5 bases). The CDR3 is 13 amino acids. Germline CDR1 reads LGHNA; CDR2 reads YNFKEQ. The V end was cut by 4 bases, the J end by 7 bases, with 14 bases between. As DNA, the CDR3 is TGTGCCAGCAGCCCGCGGACGACGGGAGAGCAGTACTTC. Amino acids: CASSPRTTGEQYF.

The chain employs TRBV3-1 and TRBJ2-7, with a possible D match to TRBD2 (5 bases). Germline V CDR1 and CDR2: LGHDT, YNNKEL (reference sequence). V shed 0 bases and J shed 6 bases, with 12 bases lying between them. The CDR3 has 14 residues. The CDR3 DNA follows: TGTGCCAGCAGCCAAGACGCGGCCGGAGGCGAGCAGTACTTC. Translation: CASSQDAAGGEQYF.

The gene calls are TRBV12-3 or TRBV12-4 and TRBJ2-3; 8 bases are shared with TRBD2. With 5 bases clipped from V and 6 bases from J, the junction kept 7 bases outside the gene matches. The CDR3 loop spans 14 amino acids. CDR3 in DNA: TGTGCCAGCAGTGAACTAGCGGTCTTGGATACGCAGTATTTT. Protein sequence: CASSELAVLDTQYF.

The rearrangement uses TRBV25-1 and TRBJ2-1; 12 nucleotides align to TRBD2. The CDR3 covers 16 residues. Losses at the gene ends were 0 bases for V and 7 bases for J; bases not matched to a gene: 4. Germline-derived CDR1 and CDR2 are MGHDK and SYGVNS. This CDR3 reads CASSEYSSGRDNEQFF. CDR3 nucleotide sequence: TGTGCCAGCAGTGAATATTCTAGCGGGAGGGATAATGAGCAGTTCTTC. The full variable domain, completed using reference TRBV25-1 and TRBJ2-1, is EADIYQTPRYLVIGTGKKITLECSQTMGHDKMYWYQQDPGMELHLIHYSYGVNSTEKGDLSSESTVSRIRTEHFPLTLESARPSHTSQYLCASSEYSSGRDNEQFFGPGTRLTVL.

The rearrangement joins TRBV10-2 to TRBJ2-1; D assignment may be TRBD1 or TRBD2 (5 bases each). The CDR3 spans 13 residues. Germline V CDR1 and CDR2: WSHSY, SAAADI. Trimming removed 8 bases at V and 6 bases at J, with 14 bases between. In DNA form, the CDR3 reads TGCGCCAGCGTCAGGGAGAGGAGCAATGAGCAGTTCTTC. Its translation: CASVRERSNEQFF.

This clonotype was seen more than once but under ten times. The chain is built from TRBV6-5 and TRBJ2-3; possibly TRBD2 for D (6 bases). The CDR3 is 15 residues long. Germline lookup yields CDR1 MNHEY and CDR2 SVGAGI. V gave up 7 bases and J gave up 0 bases, with 14 bases separating them. The CDR3 protein is CASTPSGSSTDTQYF. The CDR3 DNA sequence: TGTGCCAGCACTCCCAGCGGGTCTAGCACAGATACGCAGTATTTT.

The V gene is TRBV28, the J gene TRBJ1-1, with D maybe TRBD1 (5 bases). The V end was cut by 7 bases, the J end by 3 bases, with 15 bases between. The germline V gene has CDR1 MDHEN and CDR2 SYDVKM. CDR3 length: 14 residues. The CDR3 DNA is TGTGCCAGCAACGAGGGACCTCGGGACACTGAAGCTTTCTTT. It is translated as CASNEGPRDTEAFF.